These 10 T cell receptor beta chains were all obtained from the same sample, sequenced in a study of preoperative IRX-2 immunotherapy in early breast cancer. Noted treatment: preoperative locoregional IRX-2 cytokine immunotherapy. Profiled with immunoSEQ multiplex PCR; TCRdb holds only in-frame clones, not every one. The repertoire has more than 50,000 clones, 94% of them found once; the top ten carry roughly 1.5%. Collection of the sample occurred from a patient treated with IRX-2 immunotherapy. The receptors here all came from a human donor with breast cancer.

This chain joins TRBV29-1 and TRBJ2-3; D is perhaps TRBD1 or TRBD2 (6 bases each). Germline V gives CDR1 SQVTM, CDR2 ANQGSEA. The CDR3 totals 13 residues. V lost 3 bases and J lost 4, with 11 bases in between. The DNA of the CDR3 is TGCAGCGTTGAGGTGGGGGGCCCAGATACGCAGTATTTT. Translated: CSVEVGGPDTQYF.

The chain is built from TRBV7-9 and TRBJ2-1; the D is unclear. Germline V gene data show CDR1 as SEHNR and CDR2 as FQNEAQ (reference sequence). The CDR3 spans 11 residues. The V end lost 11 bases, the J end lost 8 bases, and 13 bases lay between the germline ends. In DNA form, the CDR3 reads TGTGCCGTTGGTAGGTCGCATGAGCAGTTCTTC. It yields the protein CAVGRSHEQFF.

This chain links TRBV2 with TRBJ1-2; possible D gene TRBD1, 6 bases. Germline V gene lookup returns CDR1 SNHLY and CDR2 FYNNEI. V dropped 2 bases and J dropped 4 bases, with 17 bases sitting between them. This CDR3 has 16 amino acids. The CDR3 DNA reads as TGTGCCAGCAGTGAACGATTTGTTGGGGGCGGCTATGGCTACACCTTC. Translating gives CASSERFVGGGYGYTF.

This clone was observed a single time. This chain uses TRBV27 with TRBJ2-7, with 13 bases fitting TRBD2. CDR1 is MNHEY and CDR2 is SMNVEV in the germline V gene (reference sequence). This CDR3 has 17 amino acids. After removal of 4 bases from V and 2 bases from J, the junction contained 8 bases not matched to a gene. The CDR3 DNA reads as TGTGCCAGCAGTTCTCGGACTAGCGGGAGTGGGGCCTACGAGCAGTACTTC. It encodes CASSSRTSGSGAYEQYF.

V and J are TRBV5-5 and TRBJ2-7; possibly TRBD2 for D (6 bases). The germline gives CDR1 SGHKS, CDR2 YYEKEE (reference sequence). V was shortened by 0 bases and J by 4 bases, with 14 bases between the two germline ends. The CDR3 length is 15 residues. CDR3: CASSLVAGFGYEQYF. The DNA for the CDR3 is TGTGCCAGCAGCTTGGTCGCGGGGTTTGGGTACGAGCAGTACTTC. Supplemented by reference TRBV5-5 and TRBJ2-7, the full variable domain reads DAGVTQSPTHLIKTRGQQVTLRCSPISGHKSVSWYQQVLGQGPQFIFQYYEKEERGRGNFPDRFSARQFPNYSSELNVNALLLGDSALYLCASSLVAGFGYEQYFGPGTRLTVT.

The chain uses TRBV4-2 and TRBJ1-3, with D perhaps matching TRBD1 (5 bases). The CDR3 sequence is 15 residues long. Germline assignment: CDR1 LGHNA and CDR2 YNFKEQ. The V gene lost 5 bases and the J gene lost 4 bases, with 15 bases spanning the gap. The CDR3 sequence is CASSGAGGRGNTIYF. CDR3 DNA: TGTGCCAGCAGCGGGGCTGGTGGACGCGGAAACACCATATATTTT.

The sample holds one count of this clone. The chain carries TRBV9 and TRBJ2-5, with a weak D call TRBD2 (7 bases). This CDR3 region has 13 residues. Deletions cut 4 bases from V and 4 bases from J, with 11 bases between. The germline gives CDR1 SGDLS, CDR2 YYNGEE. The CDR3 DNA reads TGTGCCAGCAGCCCAGGGGAGGGAGAGACCCAGTACTTC. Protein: CASSPGEGETQYF.

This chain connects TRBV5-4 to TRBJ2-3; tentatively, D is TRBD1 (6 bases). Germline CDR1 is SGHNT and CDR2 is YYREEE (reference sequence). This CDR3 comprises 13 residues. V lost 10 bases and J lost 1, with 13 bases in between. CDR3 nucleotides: TGTGCCGGTCGGGACATACGCACAGATACGCAGTATTTT. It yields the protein CAGRDIRTDTQYF.

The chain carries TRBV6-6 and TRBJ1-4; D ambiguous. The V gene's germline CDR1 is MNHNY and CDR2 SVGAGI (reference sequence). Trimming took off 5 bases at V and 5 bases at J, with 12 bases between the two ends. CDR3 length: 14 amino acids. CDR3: CASSPQADNEKLFF. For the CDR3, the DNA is TGTGCCAGCAGTCCCCAGGCAGACAATGAAAAACTGTTTTTT.

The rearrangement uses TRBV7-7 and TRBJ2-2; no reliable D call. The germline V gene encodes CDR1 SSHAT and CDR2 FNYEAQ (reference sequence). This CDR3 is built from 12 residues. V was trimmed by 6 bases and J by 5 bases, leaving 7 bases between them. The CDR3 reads CASRWPTGELFF. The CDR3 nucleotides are TGTGCCAGCAGATGGCCAACCGGGGAGCTGTTTTTT. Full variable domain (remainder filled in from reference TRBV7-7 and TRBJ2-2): GAGVSQSPRYKVTKRGQDVTLRCDPISSHATLYWYQQALGQGPEFLTYFNYEAQPDKSGLPSDRFSAERPEGSISTLTIQRTEQRDSAMYRCASRWPTGELFFGEGSRLTVL.